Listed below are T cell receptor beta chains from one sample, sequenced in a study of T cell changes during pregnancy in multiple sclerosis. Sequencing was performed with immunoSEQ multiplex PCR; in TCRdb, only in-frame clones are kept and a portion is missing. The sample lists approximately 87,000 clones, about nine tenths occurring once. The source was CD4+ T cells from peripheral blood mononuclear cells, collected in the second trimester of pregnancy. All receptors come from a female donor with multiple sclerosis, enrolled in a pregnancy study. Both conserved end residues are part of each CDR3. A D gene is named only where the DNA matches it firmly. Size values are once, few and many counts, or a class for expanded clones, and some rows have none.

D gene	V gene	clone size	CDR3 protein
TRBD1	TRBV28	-	CASSGGGTVDLIPSTDTQYF
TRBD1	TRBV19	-	CASSRDRGNPYEQYF
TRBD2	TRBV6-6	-	CASRTGLAGVREQFF
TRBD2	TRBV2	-	CASSVLPRAGRFLNNEQFF
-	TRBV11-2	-	CASSLGQKVLLSGANVLTF
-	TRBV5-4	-	CASSLAGGRTEAFF
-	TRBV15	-	CATSRDRASYEQYF
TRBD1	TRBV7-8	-	CASSPLMKGQGRYEQYF
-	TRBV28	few	CASSRQVALSYEQYF
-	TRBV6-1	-	CASIMSLFSGNTIYF
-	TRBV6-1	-	CASSVDLTRGWIYGYTF
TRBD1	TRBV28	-	CASSLTGQGSGGELFF
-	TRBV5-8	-	CASSYGLNTEAFF
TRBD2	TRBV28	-	CASSSGREGETQYF
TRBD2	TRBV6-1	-	CASCEAMVIGGLAGYEQFF
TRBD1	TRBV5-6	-	CASSWDSNTEAFF
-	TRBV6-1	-	CASKTTGSGRDTIYF
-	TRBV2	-	CASSEGGVGTEAFF
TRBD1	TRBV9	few	CASTGTGLGDTEAFF
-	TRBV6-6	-	CASSSGFEKLFF
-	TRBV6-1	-	CASSSRGGYEAFF
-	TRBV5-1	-	CASKRGGTDDQPQHF
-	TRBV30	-	CAWRQDQETQYF
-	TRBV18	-	CASSPSRSDTQYF
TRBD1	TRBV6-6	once	CASSYGDRGWGQPQHF
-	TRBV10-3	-	CAISPGDQPQHF
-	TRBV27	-	CASSLRGGQPQHF
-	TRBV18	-	CASSPSLNQPQHF
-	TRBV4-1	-	CASSQESTVNTEAFF
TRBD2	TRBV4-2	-	CASSPGVVSGRGTGELFF
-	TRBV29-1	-	CSAGGAGGSYEQYF
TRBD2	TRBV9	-	CASSVGSGSPNEQFF
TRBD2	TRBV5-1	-	CASSPGLARMDTQYF
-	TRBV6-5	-	CASTPRGHNYGYTF
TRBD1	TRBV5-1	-	CASSSDRAPGNTIYF
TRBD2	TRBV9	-	CASSPTSGKYEQYF
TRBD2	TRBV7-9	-	CASSSSGLAGVNEQYF
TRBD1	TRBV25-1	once	CASTRDSYGYTF
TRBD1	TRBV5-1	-	CASSLGQGVGEQYF
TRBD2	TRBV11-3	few	CASTKSGGHEQYF
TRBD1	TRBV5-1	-	CASRAGTGVNQETQYF
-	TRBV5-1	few	CASSLLRGETQYF
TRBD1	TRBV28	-	CASSSQGASSNTIYF
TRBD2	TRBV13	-	CASSFLGGSQQETQYF
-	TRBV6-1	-	CASSEKGGAFF
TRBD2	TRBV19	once	CASSVAGGGTDTQYF
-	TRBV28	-	CASSPLRSNQPQHF
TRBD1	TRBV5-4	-	CASRDRDNEQFF
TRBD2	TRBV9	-	CASSVASGNTGELFF
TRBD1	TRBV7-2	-	CASSFPGQTSYEQYF
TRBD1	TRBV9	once	CASSAGGQGGPGELFF
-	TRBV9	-	CASSTGVRNEQYF
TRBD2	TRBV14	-	CASSLPAGANNEQFF
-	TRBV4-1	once	CASSPFDGGSSYNEQFF
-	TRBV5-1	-	CASSNSRETQYF
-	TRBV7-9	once	CASSLNSGQETQYF
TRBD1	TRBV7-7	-	CASSMTGTNNYGYTF
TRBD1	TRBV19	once	CASRPGQDSGGYTF
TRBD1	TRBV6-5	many	CASRPTGGTEAFF
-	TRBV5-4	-	CASSLSVNSYEQYF